The 5 T cell receptor beta chains presented below share a single source sample, sequenced in a study of regulatory T cells in long-lasting Graves disease. Libraries of TCR beta came from iRepertoire HTBI primers plus Arm-PCR of CDR3 regions. TCRdb re-derived calls from the multiplex PCR reads in MiXCR, one entry per CDR3 protein. Here the sample spans 200,000 to 300,000 distinct CDR3 sequences, around 20% being singletons. The sample's time point: newly diagnosed GD, antithyroid drugs for less than 3 months. The authors made the TCR library using RNA they extracted from PBMCs. The sequences come from peripheral blood mononuclear cells (PBMCs), collected at new diagnosis, from a patient treated with antithyroid drugs. These receptors all come from a female donor with Graves disease.

Concerning this clonotype: The likely explanation is a read error, given a far larger clone one base away. The chain is built from TRBV18 and TRBJ2-3; D remains unclear. The J call may be faulty, since TRBJ2-7 better matches the DNA end. This CDR3 has 14 residues. Germline loops: CDR1 KGHSH, CDR2 LQKENI. The CDR3 reads CASSGRLSSYEQYF. The CDR3 region has the DNA TGTGCCAGTTCCGGACGTTTGAGCTCCTACGAGCAGTACTTC.

This clonotype was detected ten times or more. The chain employs TRBV12-3 or TRBV12-4 and TRBJ1-5, with D possibly being TRBD1 (5 bases). Trimming stripped 4 bases from V and 5 bases from J, with 12 bases between. The CDR3 spans 14 residues. The CDR3 sequence: CASSSQVRDQPQHF. For the CDR3, the DNA is TGTGCCAGCAGTTCACAGGTGAGGGATCAGCCCCAGCATTTT.

In this sample, this clonotype turned up many times. The chain combines TRBV2 with TRBJ2-1; a possible D gene is TRBD1 (5 bases). The CDR3 contains 15 residues. Per the germline V gene, CDR1 is SNHLY and CDR2 is FYNNEI. Trimming took off 4 bases at V and 4 bases at J, with 14 bases between the two ends. CDR3 coding DNA: TGTGCCAGCAGTGTGACAGAAGAACCTTACAATGAGCAGTTCTTC. It specifies CASSVTEEPYNEQFF.

This clonotype was found many times. The rearrangement joins TRBV10-3 to TRBJ2-5, with 8 bases aligning to TRBD1. V lost 3 bases, J lost 3 bases, and 6 bases stayed unmatched. CDR1 is ENHRY, CDR2 SYGVKD, per germline. The CDR3 spans 15 residues. CDR3 DNA sequence: TGTGCCATCAGTGAACGGACAGGGACGAAAGAGACCCAGTACTTC. It specifies CAISERTGTKETQYF.

This clonotype appeared many times. The chain employs TRBV11-1 and TRBJ2-3, with D possibly matching TRBD2 (7 bases). The CDR3 is 15 amino acids. The germline gives CDR1 SGHAT, CDR2 FQDESV (reference sequence). The V end was cut by 5 bases, the J end by 2 bases, with 14 bases between. The CDR3, as DNA: TGTGCCAGCAGCCGCGGGGAGGGGGACACAGATACGCAGTATTTT. Translation: CASSRGEGDTDTQYF.